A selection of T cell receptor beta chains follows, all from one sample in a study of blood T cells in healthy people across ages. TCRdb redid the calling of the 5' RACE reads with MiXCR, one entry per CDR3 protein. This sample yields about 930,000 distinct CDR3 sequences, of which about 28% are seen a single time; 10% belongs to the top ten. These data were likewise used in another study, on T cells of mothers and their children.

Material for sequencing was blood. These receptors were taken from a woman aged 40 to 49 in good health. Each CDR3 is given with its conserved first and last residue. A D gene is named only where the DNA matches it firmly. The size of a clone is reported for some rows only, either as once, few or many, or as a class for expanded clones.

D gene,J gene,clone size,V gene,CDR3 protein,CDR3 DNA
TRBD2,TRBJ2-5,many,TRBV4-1,CASSQDLSGGTETQYF,TGCGCCAGCAGCCAAGATCTTAGCGGGGGGACAGAGACCCAGTACTTC
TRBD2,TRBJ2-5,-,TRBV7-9,CASSFEMRGISETQYF,TGTGCCAGCAGCTTTGAGATGCGGGGGATCTCAGAGACCCAGTACTTC
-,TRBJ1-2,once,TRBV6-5,CASSSSFNYGYTF,TGTGCCAGCAGTTCCTCCTTTAACTATGGCTACACCTTC
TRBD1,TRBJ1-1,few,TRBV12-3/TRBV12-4,CASSADREVVDTEAFF,TGTGCCAGCAGTGCGGACAGGGAGGTAGTAGACACTGAAGCTTTCTTT
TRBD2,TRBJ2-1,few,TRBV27,CASSSRGGYEQFF,TGTGCCAGCAGTTCACGGGGGGGCTATGAGCAGTTCTTC
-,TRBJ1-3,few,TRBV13,CASSLNGRNTIYF,TGTGCCAGCAGCTTAAATGGACGGAACACCATATATTTT
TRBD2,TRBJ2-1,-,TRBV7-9,CASSPRTSGGARVEQFF,TGTGCCAGCAGCCCCAGGACTAGCGGGGGGGCAAGGGTTGAGCAGTTCTTC
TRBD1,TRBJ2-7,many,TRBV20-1,CSASLSGTGKYEQYF,TGCAGTGCTAGCCTCTCCGGGACAGGCAAGTACGAGCAGTACTTC
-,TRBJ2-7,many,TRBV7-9,CASSLGQDEQYF,TGTGCCAGCAGCTTAGGACAGGACGAGCAGTACTTC
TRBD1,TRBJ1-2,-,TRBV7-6,CASSLAGTGSYGYTF,TGTGCCAGTAGCTTAGCGGGGACAGGGAGCTATGGCTACACCTTC
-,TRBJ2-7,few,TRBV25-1,CASSEYNSDEQYF,TGTGCCAGCAGTGAATATAATAGTGACGAGCAGTACTTC
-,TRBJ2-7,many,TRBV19,CASSPREGQNSYEQYF,TGTGCCAGTAGCCCCCGAGAGGGCCAGAACTCCTACGAGCAGTACTTC
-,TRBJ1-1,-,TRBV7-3,CASSAQGGGNTEAFF,TGTGCCAGCAGCGCCCAAGGGGGGGGGAACACTGAAGCTTTCTTT
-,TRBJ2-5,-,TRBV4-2,CASSQVNMEGETQYF,TGTGCCAGCAGCCAAGTCAACATGGAGGGGGAGACCCAGTACTTC
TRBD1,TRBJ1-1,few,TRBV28,CASSSEGGLDTEAFF,TGTGCCAGCAGTTCAGAAGGGGGCTTGGACACTGAAGCTTTCTTT
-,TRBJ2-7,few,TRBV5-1,CASSSYHDSYEQYF,TGCGCCAGCAGCTCCTACCATGACAGCTACGAGCAGTACTTC
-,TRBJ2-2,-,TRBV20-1,CSVKKGDTNTGELFF,TGCAGTGTTAAGAAGGGGGACACGAACACCGGGGAGCTGTTTTTT
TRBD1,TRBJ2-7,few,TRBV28,CASSTTGGSSYEQYF,TGTGCCAGCAGTACCACAGGGGGGAGCTCCTACGAGCAGTACTTC
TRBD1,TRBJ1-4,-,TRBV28,CASSLVQGYEKLFF,TGTGCCAGCAGTTTGGTACAGGGGTATGAAAAACTGTTTTTT
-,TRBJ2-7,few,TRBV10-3,CAIKSRGTLSHEQYF,TGTGCCATCAAGTCACGGGGTACTCTCTCCCACGAGCAGTACTTC
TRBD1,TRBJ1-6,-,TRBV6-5,CASRRTGGNVGSPLHF,TGTGCCAGCAGAAGGACAGGAGGGAATGTTGGATCACCCCTCCACTTT
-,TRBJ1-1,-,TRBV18,CASSPVGPVPGAMNTEAFF,TGTGCCAGCTCACCAGTGGGGCCAGTCCCGGGGGCCATGAACACTGAAGCTTTCTTT
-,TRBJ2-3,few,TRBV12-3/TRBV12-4,CASRSQGCITDTQYF,TGTGCCAGCAGAAGTCAGGGATGTATTACAGATACGCAGTATTTT
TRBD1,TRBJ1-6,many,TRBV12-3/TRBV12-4,CASSQTGSNSPLHF,TGTGCCAGCAGTCAGACAGGGTCCAATTCACCCCTCCACTTT
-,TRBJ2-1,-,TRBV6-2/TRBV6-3,CASSYSIRSNNEQFF,TGTGCCAGCAGTTACTCGATTCGGTCTAACAATGAACAGTTCTTC
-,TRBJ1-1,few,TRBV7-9,CASSLGAQSEAFF,TGTGCCAGCAGCTTAGGAGCGCAATCTGAAGCTTTCTTT
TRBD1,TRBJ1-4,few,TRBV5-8,CASSKLGQLEKLFF,TGTGCCAGCAGCAAACTGGGACAGTTGGAAAAACTGTTTTTT
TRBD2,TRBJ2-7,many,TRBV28,CASSRGTSGTYEQYF,TGTGCCAGCAGTCGGGGGACTAGCGGGACCTACGAGCAGTACTTC
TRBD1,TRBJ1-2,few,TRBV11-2,CASSLSAGQGYGYTF,TGTGCCAGCAGCTTATCTGCGGGACAGGGGTATGGCTACACCTTC
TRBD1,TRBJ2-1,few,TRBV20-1,CSASLQGAYNEQFF,TGCAGTGCTAGTTTACAGGGGGCGTACAATGAGCAGTTCTTC
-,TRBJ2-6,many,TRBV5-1,CASSFQGEDVLTF,TGCGCCAGCAGCTTCCAGGGGGAGGACGTCCTGACTTTC
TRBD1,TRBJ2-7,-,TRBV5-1,CASSIRPGQGTDEQYF,TGCGCCAGCAGCATCAGACCGGGACAGGGGACCGACGAGCAGTACTTC
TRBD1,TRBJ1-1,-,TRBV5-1,CASSWRAGGALNTEAFF,TGCGCCAGCAGCTGGAGGGCAGGGGGGGCCTTGAACACTGAAGCTTTCTTT
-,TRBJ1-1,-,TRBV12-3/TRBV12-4,CASSLVGKAFF,TGTGCCAGCAGTTTAGTAGGGAAAGCTTTCTTT
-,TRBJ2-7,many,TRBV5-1,CASSLQGIGFDEQYF,TGCGCCAGCAGCTTACAGGGAATTGGGTTCGACGAGCAGTACTTC
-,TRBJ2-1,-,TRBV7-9,CASSLDAGIYNEQFF,TGTGCCAGCAGCTTAGATGCAGGGATCTACAATGAGCAGTTCTTC
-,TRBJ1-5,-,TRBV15,CATGRDNSYQPQHF,TGTGCCACCGGCAGAGATAACAGCTATCAGCCCCAGCATTTT
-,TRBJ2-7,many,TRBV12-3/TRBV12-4,CASSVFASSQYF,TGTGCCAGCAGTGTGTTCGCTAGCTCGCAGTACTTC
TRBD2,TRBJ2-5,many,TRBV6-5,CASSYSGLAEETQYF,TGTGCCAGCAGTTACTCGGGACTAGCGGAAGAGACCCAGTACTTC
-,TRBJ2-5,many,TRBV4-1,CASALTGSGTQYF,TGCGCCAGCGCTTTGACAGGATCGGGGACCCAGTACTTC
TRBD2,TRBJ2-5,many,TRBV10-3,CAISAGLVETQYF,TGTGCCATCAGTGCAGGACTAGTAGAGACCCAGTACTTC
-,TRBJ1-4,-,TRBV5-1,CASSRDVLPTNEKLFF,TGCGCCAGCAGCCGGGACGTGTTACCAACTAATGAAAAACTGTTTTTT
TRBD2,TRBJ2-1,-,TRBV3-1,CASSPGTSADEQFF,TGTGCCAGCAGCCCCGGGACTAGTGCGGATGAGCAGTTCTTC
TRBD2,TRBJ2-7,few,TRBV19,CASSFKRGLSYEQYF,TGTGCCAGTAGTTTTAAGCGGGGGTTGTCCTACGAGCAGTACTTC
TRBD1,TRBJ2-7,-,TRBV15,CATSRPNQGQGDYEQYF,TGTGCCACCAGCAGACCCAACCAGGGACAGGGGGACTACGAGCAGTACTTC
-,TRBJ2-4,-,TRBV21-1,CASSNPLAGGIAKNIQYF,TGTGCCAGCAGCAACCCGCTAGCGGGGGGCATAGCCAAAAACATTCAGTACTTC
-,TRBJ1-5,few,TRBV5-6,CASSSEGGDDQPQHF,TGTGCCAGCAGCTCTGAAGGGGGGGACGATCAGCCCCAGCATTTT
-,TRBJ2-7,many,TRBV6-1,CASSDISTGSYEQYF,TGTGCCAGCAGTGATATATCGACAGGCTCCTACGAGCAGTACTTC
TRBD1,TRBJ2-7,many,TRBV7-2,CASSPWTGGQYEQYF,TGTGCCAGCAGCCCATGGACAGGGGGCCAGTACGAGCAGTACTTC
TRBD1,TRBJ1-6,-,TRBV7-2,CASSSDRDPYNSPLHF,TGTGCCAGCAGCAGTGACAGGGACCCCTATAATTCACCCCTCCACTTT
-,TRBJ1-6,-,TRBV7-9,CASSRTGESSYNSPLHF,TGTGCCAGCAGCCGTACAGGAGAGAGCTCCTATAATTCACCCCTCCACTTT
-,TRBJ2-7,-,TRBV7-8,CASSSGTHEQYF,TGTGCCAGCAGCTCCGGGACACACGAGCAGTACTTC
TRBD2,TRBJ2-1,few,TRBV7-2,CASSRGRRGGINEQFF,TGTGCCAGCAGCCGGGGGAGGCGGGGGGGTATAAATGAGCAGTTCTTC
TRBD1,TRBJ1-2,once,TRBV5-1,CASSFGGRGLGYGYTF,TGCGCCAGCAGCTTCGGCGGCAGGGGGCTCGGATATGGCTACACCTTC